A single sample is the source of the 18 T cell receptor beta chains below, sequenced in a study of CD8+ T cells in alopecia areata. Extracted RNA was reverse transcribed into cDNA, the sequencing template. Sequencing was performed with immunoSEQ multiplex PCR; in TCRdb, only in-frame clones are kept and a portion is missing. Of 180,000 or so clones in the sample, approximately 50% were seen once. The treatment is: oral pan-JAK inhibitor, 5-10 mg twice daily. The specimen comprised CD8+ T cells sorted from blood, sampled around week 54, from a patient treated with tofacitinib. The receptors shown here come from a human donor with alopecia areata.

The J gene is TRBJ2-5, the V gene TRBV5-1; D is undetermined. Trimming cost V 2 bases and J 1 base, with 6 bases left between them. CDR1 is SGHRS, CDR2 YFSETQ, per germline. The CDR3 extends over 13 amino acids. The chain's CDR3 is CASSFRAQETQYF. The CDR3 region has the DNA TGCGCCAGCAGCTTCCGGGCCCAAGAGACCCAGTACTTC.

This CDR3 reads CASSDQTGLGEQYF. The CDR3 DNA reads as TGTGCCAGCAGTGACCAGACAGGTCTGGGGGAGCAGTACTTC. The chain is built from TRBV6-1 and TRBJ2-7; D is perhaps TRBD1 (6 bases). This CDR3 region has 14 residues. Per germline, CDR1 MNHNS and CDR2 SASEGT. V was shortened by 3 bases and J by 7 bases, with 16 bases between the two germline ends.

The CDR3 spells CSVITVSYEQYF. DNA for the CDR3: TGCAGCGTAATCACAGTAAGCTACGAGCAGTACTTC. The V gene is TRBV29-1, the J gene TRBJ2-7, with no clear D. Germline values: CDR1 SQVTM, CDR2 ANQGSEA. This CDR3 comprises 12 residues. The germline V and J ends were trimmed by 6 bases and 3 bases, with 12 bases remaining between them.

The chain links TRBV5-4 to TRBJ2-3; 7 bases fit TRBD2. Looked up from germline, CDR1 is SGHNT and CDR2 is YYREEE (reference sequence). The CDR3 length is 16 residues. The V and J ends lost 5 bases and 5 bases, in that order; junction bases with no gene match: 14. In DNA, the CDR3 is TGTGCCAGCAGTTTTCTAGCGGCCTCTACTAAAGATACGCAGTATTTT. This codes for CASSFLAASTKDTQYF.

The chain is built from TRBV29-1 and TRBJ1-1; the D gene is possibly TRBD1 (5 bases). In germline, CDR1 is SQVTM, CDR2 ANQGSEA. V was shortened by 0 bases and J by 8 bases, with 19 bases between the two germline ends. CDR3 length: 15 residues. The CDR3 loop reads CSVEDRIGTISEAFF. CDR3 DNA: TGCAGCGTTGAAGATCGGATAGGGACCATCTCCGAAGCTTTCTTT.

The chain combines TRBV29-1 with TRBJ2-1; maybe TRBD1 (6 bases). V lost 8 bases to trimming and J lost 8 bases, with 10 bases between them. Per germline, CDR1 SQVTM and CDR2 ANQGSEA. The length of the CDR3 is 10 residues. CDR3 nucleotide sequence: TGCAGCACCTGGACAGATGAGCAGTTCTTC. Translated, it gives CSTWTDEQFF.

This clone was observed a few times. The chain joins TRBV25-1 to TRBJ1-5, with D hard to call. The germline V gene has CDR1 MGHDK and CDR2 SYGVNS. This CDR3 is 14 amino acids long. Trimming pared 4 bases from V and 0 bases from J, leaving 7 bases between. The CDR3 DNA sequence: TGTGCCAGCAGTGTTGTGAATAGCAATCAGCCCCAGCATTTT. Its translation: CASSVVNSNQPQHF.

The J gene is TRBJ1-5, the V gene TRBV12-5; tentative D call: TRBD1 (6 bases). This CDR3 spans 17 amino acids. The germline gives CDR1 LGHNT, CDR2 FRNRAP. Trimming removed 2 bases from V and 3 bases from J, with 17 bases in between. The CDR3 protein is CASGLPQTGRYNQPQHF. The CDR3 nucleotides read TGTGCTAGTGGTTTGCCCCAGACAGGCAGATACAATCAGCCCCAGCATTTT. Looking up the rest from reference TRBV12-5 and TRBJ1-5 gives the full variable domain: DARVTQTPRHKVTEMGQEVTMRCQPILGHNTVFWYRQTMMQGLELLAYFRNRAPLDDSGMPKDRFSAEMPDATLATLKIQPSEPRDSAVYFCASGLPQTGRYNQPQHFGDGTRLSIL.

The chain recombines TRBV4-1 with TRBJ2-1; either TRBD1 or TRBD2 may fit D (5 bases each). CDR3 length: 16 amino acids. Looked up from germline, CDR1 is MGHRA and CDR2 is YSYEKL. V was pared by 0 bases and J by 4 bases, with 13 bases between. The CDR3: CASSQDADEGYNEQFF. The DNA for the CDR3 is TGCGCCAGCAGCCAAGACGCAGATGAGGGGTACAATGAGCAGTTCTTC.

The CDR3 spells CASSFGTGGDGYTF. DNA for the CDR3: TGTGCCAGCAGCTTCGGGACGGGAGGAGATGGCTACACCTTC. The chain employs TRBV5-4 and TRBJ1-2, with a weak D call TRBD1 (5 bases). Germline V gene lookup returns CDR1 SGHNT and CDR2 YYREEE (reference sequence). V lost 2 bases and J lost 6, with 14 bases in between. The CDR3 sequence is 14 residues long.

This clone was counted a few times. The chain combines TRBV12-5 with TRBJ1-2; D call uncertain. The V and J ends lost 8 bases and 0 bases respectively, with 7 bases between them. The CDR3 consists of 12 residues. The V gene's germline CDR1 is LGHNT and CDR2 FRNRAP. CDR3 region: CASSGSNYGYTF. CDR3 nucleotides: TGTGCTAGTTCCGGGTCTAACTATGGCTACACCTTC.

The V and J genes are TRBV12-5 and TRBJ2-7, with 14 bases identical to TRBD2. Germline values: CDR1 LGHNT, CDR2 FRNRAP. The CDR3 loop spans 18 amino acids. V gave up 5 bases and J gave up 4 bases; unmatched junction bases: 13. The CDR3 DNA reads TGTGCTAGTGGTCCACGTGGACTAGCGGGGGGTATCCTGTACGAGCAGTACTTC. Its protein is CASGPRGLAGGILYEQYF.

The chain is built from TRBV27 and TRBJ1-2, with D unclear. Trimming shortened V by 4 bases and J by 6 bases, and 12 bases separated the two germline ends. The length of the CDR3 is 13 residues. Per germline, CDR1 MNHEY and CDR2 SMNVEV (reference sequence). CDR3 sequence reads: CASSSRPPHGYTF. CDR3 nucleotide sequence: TGTGCCAGCAGTTCCCGGCCACCTCATGGCTACACCTTC.

The chain's CDR3 is CATSEGTGSTDTQYF. The DNA of the CDR3 is TGTGCCACCAGCGAGGGGACAGGAAGCACAGATACGCAGTATTTT. The chain joins TRBV15 to TRBJ2-3; the match to TRBD1 covers 8 bases. This CDR3 has 15 residues. Germline CDR1 LNHNV, CDR2 YYDKDF (reference sequence). The ends lost 5 bases at V and 0 bases at J; junction bases unmatched: 4.

This chain connects TRBV2 to TRBJ2-1, with 7 bases that match TRBD2. Trimming took 6 bases from V and 8 from J; bases not matched to a gene: 10. This CDR3 is 14 amino acids long. Looked up from germline, CDR1 is SNHLY and CDR2 is FYNNEI. DNA of the CDR3: TGTGCCAGCAGGGGGGACTACCCCCTATATGAGCAGTTCTTC. It encodes CASRGDYPLYEQFF. Together with reference TRBV2 and TRBJ2-1, the CDR3 gives the full variable domain: EPEVTQTPSHQVTQMGQEVILRCVPISNHLYFYWYRQILGQKVEFLVSFYNNEISEKSEIFDDQFSVERPDGSNFTLKIRSTKLEDSAMYFCASRGDYPLYEQFFGPGTRLTVL.

The table lists this clone with a few counts. This chain uses TRBV10-3 with TRBJ2-1; 7 bases are a match to TRBD1. This CDR3 spans 14 amino acids. The V gene end was trimmed by 7 bases and the J gene end by 6 bases; junction bases not matched to a gene: 9. The germline gives CDR1 ENHRY, CDR2 SYGVKD. The DNA for the CDR3 is TGTGCCATCAAGGGGACAGCCAAATTCAATGAGCAGTTCTTC. Its translation: CAIKGTAKFNEQFF.

This clone has only a few counts. The J gene is TRBJ2-1, the V gene TRBV7-6; no reliable D call. The CDR3 is 12 amino acids. Germline assignment: CDR1 SGHVS and CDR2 FNYEAQ. V was cut by 5 bases and J by 6 bases, with 8 bases left in between. CDR3 loop: CASSRIRNEQFF. CDR3 DNA sequence: TGTGCCAGCAGCCGAATTCGCAATGAGCAGTTCTTC. Supplemented by reference TRBV7-6 and TRBJ2-1, the full variable domain reads GAGVSQSPRYKVTKRGQDVALRCDPISGHVSLYWYRQALGQGPEFLTYFNYEAQQDKSGLPNDRFSAERPEGSISTLTIQRTEQRDSAMYRCASSRIRNEQFFGPGTRLTVL.

The chain joins TRBV7-2 to TRBJ1-2; 7 bases are shared with TRBD1. This CDR3 region has 13 residues. Germline V gene data show CDR1 as SGHTA and CDR2 as FQGNSA. Unmatched junction bases numbered 7, after V lost 5 bases and J lost 7 bases. The CDR3 loop reads CASSLTGDVGYTF. The CDR3 DNA sequence: TGTGCCAGCAGCCTTACAGGGGATGTTGGCTACACCTTC.